The 32 T cell receptor beta chains below were found in one sample sequenced in a study of cytomegalovirus exposure and HLA in healthy donors. Method: immunoSEQ multiplex PCR; TCRdb's copy keeps in-frame clones and lacks some. The table records approximately 100,000 clones, 88% of them present only once. What was sequenced was PBMCs. Source of these receptors: a woman aged 18 to 35 in good health and CMV-seronegative.

This clone was counted a few times. CDR3 in amino acids: CASSIDFRSPLHF. CDR3 DNA sequence: TGTGCCAGTAGTATTGACTTTAGATCACCCCTCCACTTT. The chain is built from TRBV19 and TRBJ1-6; no definite D call. The V end lost 3 bases, the J end lost 10 bases, and 10 bases lay between the germline ends. Germline V gene sequence: CDR1 LNHDA, CDR2 SQIVND (reference sequence). CDR3 size: 13 residues.

This chain links TRBV5-4 with TRBJ1-4, with 11 positions matching TRBD1. The V segment lost 4 bases and the J segment 4 bases; nucleotides outside the gene matches: 6. Per the germline V gene, CDR1 is SGHNT and CDR2 is YYREEE (reference sequence). The CDR3 has 16 amino acids. CDR3 nucleotides: TGTGCCAGCAGCCACCGGACAGGGGGCGGTAATGAAAAACTGTTTTTT. Residues: CASSHRTGGGNEKLFF.

The rearrangement joins TRBV7-6 to TRBJ2-5, with 9 bases fitting TRBD2. CDR1 is SGHVS, CDR2 FNYEAQ, per germline. The CDR3 contains 15 residues. With V trimmed by 1 base and J by 1 base, 1 base remained unmatched. This chain's CDR3 is CASSLGTSVQETQYF. CDR3 nucleotide sequence: TGTGCCAGCAGCTTAGGGACTAGCGTCCAAGAGACCCAGTACTTC.

CDR3 in DNA: TGTGCCAGCAGCTTCTCCGGGACAGCACAAAATTCACCCCTCCACTTT. Translated, it gives CASSFSGTAQNSPLHF. V is TRBV7-8 and J is TRBJ1-6; TRBD1 matches 7 bases. Per the germline V gene, CDR1 is SGHVS and CDR2 is FQNEAQ. Trimming at V came to 3 bases and at J to 7 bases, leaving 9 bases not matched to a gene. This CDR3 contains 16 residues.

The gene calls are TRBV28 and TRBJ2-7, with D tentatively TRBD1 (7 bases). The CDR3 is 16 residues long. V lost 4 bases and J lost 3, with 19 bases in between. Germline CDR1 and CDR2: MDHEN and SYDVKM. CDR3 sequence: CASSSQKTGTYYEQYF. CDR3 DNA: TGTGCCAGCAGTTCCCAAAAGACAGGGACTTACTACGAGCAGTACTTC.

This rearrangement joins TRBV19 to TRBJ1-5, with D perhaps matching TRBD1 (5 bases). CDR1 is LNHDA and CDR2 is SQIVND in the germline V gene (reference sequence). V lost 6 bases, J lost 7 bases, and 13 bases lay in between. This CDR3 is built from 13 residues. The CDR3 DNA is TGTGCCAGTAGCCGACGGGGGGAACAGCCCCAGCATTTT. It yields the protein CASSRRGEQPQHF.

The genes are TRBV30 and TRBJ1-4; 11 nucleotides line up with TRBD1. J gave up 7 bases and V 5 bases, and 3 bases lay outside the gene matches. Germline V gene sequence: CDR1 GTSNPN, CDR2 SVGIG (reference sequence). The CDR3 extends over 13 amino acids. The CDR3 DNA follows: TGTGCCTGGGGACAGGGGGCAAGTGAAAAACTGTTTTTT. This translates into CAWGQGASEKLFF. The complete variable domain, with remaining parts taken from reference TRBV30 and TRBJ1-4, reads SQTIHQWPATLVQPVGSPLSLECTVEGTSNPNLYWYRQAAGRGLQLLFYSVGIGQISSEVPQNLSASRPQDRQFILSSKKLLLSDSGFYLCAWGQGASEKLFFGSGTQLSVL.

This sequence joins TRBV6-6 and TRBJ2-7; 11 bases line up with TRBD1. Germline CDR1 reads MNHNY; CDR2 reads SVGAGI (reference sequence). The CDR3 sequence is 15 residues long. V shed 0 bases and J 3 bases; nucleotides not matched to a gene: 1. The CDR3 DNA reads TGTGCCAGCAGTTACTCGGGACAGGGGGTCTACGAGCAGTACTTC. This gives the protein CASSYSGQGVYEQYF.

This clone was seen only once. The chain combines TRBV15 with TRBJ2-1; D is uncertain. This CDR3 spans 12 amino acids. V was shortened by 2 bases and J by 6 bases, with 5 bases between the two germline ends. Germline V gene lookup returns CDR1 LNHNV and CDR2 YYDKDF (reference sequence). The CDR3 reads CATSRLLNEQFF. CDR3 sequence (DNA): TGTGCCACCAGCAGACTTCTCAATGAGCAGTTCTTC.

The V and J genes are TRBV7-2 and TRBJ2-1; 7 positions match TRBD2. This CDR3 has 14 residues. J lost 12 bases, V lost 5 bases, and 13 bases had no gene match. Germline CDR1 and CDR2: SGHTA and FQGNSA. The CDR3 loop reads CASSIDTGTNLQFF. CDR3 in DNA: TGTGCCAGCAGCATCGACACGGGGACTAACCTGCAGTTCTTC.

The chain links TRBV9 to TRBJ2-3, with TRBD1 identical over 10 bases. CDR1 is SGDLS, CDR2 YYNGEE, per germline. The V segment lost 3 bases and the J segment 2 bases; nucleotides outside the gene matches: 9. This CDR3 is 17 amino acids long. The DNA of the CDR3 is TGTGCCAGCAGCGGTCGGACAGGGGGTTCCGCCACAGATACGCAGTATTTT. Amino acids: CASSGRTGGSATDTQYF. The full variable domain, rest sourced from reference TRBV9 and TRBJ2-3, is DSGVTQTPKHLITATGQRVTLRCSPRSGDLSVYWYQQSLDQGLQFLIQYYNGEERAKGNILERFSAQQFPDLHSELNLSSLELGDSALYFCASSGRTGGSATDTQYFGPGTRLTVL.

The rearrangement uses TRBV30 and TRBJ2-7; 13 nucleotides line up with TRBD2. The V gene end was trimmed by 2 bases and the J gene end by 4 bases; junction bases not matched to a gene: 5. Germline lookup yields CDR1 GTSNPN and CDR2 SVGIG (reference sequence). This CDR3 is 15 amino acids long. The DNA for the CDR3 is TGTGCCTGGAGTACCCAGGGACTAGCGGGATACGAGCAGTACTTC. Protein product: CAWSTQGLAGYEQYF.

This sequence joins TRBV7-2 and TRBJ2-2; 10 bases agree with TRBD2. Germline-derived CDR1 and CDR2 are SGHTA and FQGNSA. V shed 1 base, J shed 7 bases, and the junction held 6 bases outside the gene matches. This CDR3 spans 16 amino acids. This CDR3 is CASSLGAGGPGGELFF. The CDR3 DNA reads TGTGCCAGCAGCTTAGGAGCGGGGGGGCCCGGCGGGGAGCTGTTTTTT.

In this sample, this clone turned up once. The chain combines TRBV19 with TRBJ2-1, with D possibly matching TRBD1 (6 bases). CDR3 size: 13 residues. The germline V and J ends were trimmed by 7 bases and 9 bases, with 16 bases remaining between them. Germline assignment: CDR1 LNHDA and CDR2 SQIVND (reference sequence). CDR3 coding DNA: TGTGCCAGTACCCCCCGGGACATTAGTGAGCAGTTCTTC. Encoded protein: CASTPRDISEQFF.

The chain combines TRBV4-1 with TRBJ2-1; 10 bases are shared with TRBD2. Per the germline V gene, CDR1 is MGHRA and CDR2 is YSYEKL. Germline trimming cut 0 bases from V and 9 bases from J; bases unmatched to any gene: 11. The CDR3 is made up of 17 amino acids. The CDR3 sequence: CASSQDGGLAVQGEQFF. For the CDR3, the DNA is TGCGCCAGCAGCCAAGATGGAGGACTAGCGGTACAGGGTGAGCAGTTCTTC.

This rearrangement joins TRBV30 to TRBJ2-5; TRBD2 might be the D (6 bases). V lost 0 bases and J 8 bases, leaving 13 bases between the germline ends. The germline CDR1 and CDR2 sequences are GTSNPN and SVGIG (reference sequence). The CDR3 has 13 amino acids. The chain's CDR3 is CAWSVLREGTQYF. CDR3 DNA sequence: TGTGCCTGGAGTGTCCTGCGGGAAGGTACCCAGTACTTC.

This clone was recorded a few times. The genes are TRBV25-1 and TRBJ2-7, with unresolved D. The CDR3 sequence is 13 residues long. The germline CDR1 and CDR2 sequences are MGHDK and SYGVNS. Between the trimmed V and J ends, which lost 3 bases and 6 bases, there was a span of 12 bases. The CDR3: CASSDSPSVEQYF. CDR3 in DNA: TGTGCCAGCAGTGATTCCCCCTCCGTCGAGCAGTACTTC.

In its sample, this clone was seen once. The rearrangement links TRBV6-5 to TRBJ2-7; 8 bases are shared with TRBD2. The CDR3 length is 16 residues. Trimming cost V 4 bases and J 2 bases; bases outside gene matches: 10. CDR1 and CDR2 (germline): MNHEY, SVGAGI. This CDR3 reads CASSSSGWTVTYEQYF. The CDR3 region has the DNA TGTGCCAGCAGTTCTAGCGGGTGGACAGTCACCTACGAGCAGTACTTC.

This chain uses TRBV5-4 with TRBJ1-3, with unresolved D. This CDR3 region has 14 residues. Germline V gene sequence: CDR1 SGHNT, CDR2 YYREEE (reference sequence). The V end lost 2 bases, the J end lost 3 bases, and 9 bases lay between the germline ends. The CDR3 bases are TGTGCCAGCAGCTTAGGAGGCGGTGGAAACACCATATATTTT. It yields the protein CASSLGGGGNTIYF.

As to this clone: Other DNA variants within this sample encode the same CDR3. V usage is TRBV9 and J usage is TRBJ2-7; TRBD2 might be the D (6 bases). The germline CDR1 and CDR2 sequences are SGDLS and YYNGEE. The CDR3 has 13 residues. Deletions cut 2 bases from V and 0 bases from J, with 6 bases between. As DNA, the CDR3 is TGTGCCAGCAGCGTCGGGAGCTCCTACGAGCAGTACTTC. Translation gives CASSVGSSYEQYF.

Only one count was recorded for this clone. The gene calls are TRBV4-1 and TRBJ2-7; a weak D match, TRBD2 (5 bases). The V gene's germline CDR1 is MGHRA and CDR2 YSYEKL. Trimming stripped 3 bases from V and 2 bases from J, with 11 bases between. This CDR3 spans 14 amino acids. CDR3 DNA: TGCGCCAGCAGCCAGGCGGGTACGACCTACGAGCAGTACTTC. Its protein product is CASSQAGTTYEQYF.

The rearrangement uses TRBV4-1 and TRBJ2-5, with 9 bases matching TRBD2. V trimming: 1 base; J trimming: 0 bases; junction bases outside the gene matches: 0. Per germline, CDR1 MGHRA and CDR2 YSYEKL. The CDR3 spans 15 residues. The CDR3: CASSQGLADQETQYF. The CDR3 nucleotides are TGCGCCAGCAGCCAAGGACTAGCGGACCAAGAGACCCAGTACTTC.

This clone turned up a few times. The chain is built from TRBV27 and TRBJ2-7; 9 bases line up with TRBD1. The junction had 2 bases not matched to a gene; V was cut back by 6 bases and J by 5 bases. CDR3 length equals 12 residues. Germline values: CDR1 MNHEY, CDR2 SMNVEV (reference sequence). CDR3 nucleotides: TGTGCCAGCAGACAGGGGGCGAACGAGCAGTACTTC. The encoded protein is CASRQGANEQYF.

This chain uses TRBV5-1 with TRBJ2-5; tentative D call: TRBD1 (7 bases). This CDR3 comprises 14 residues. CDR1 and CDR2 (germline): SGHRS, YFSETQ. Trimming removed 2 bases at V and 4 bases at J, with 12 bases between. In nucleotides, the CDR3 is TGCGCCAGCAGCTTTCAGGGGGGCGGAGAGACCCAGTACTTC. It is translated as CASSFQGGGETQYF.

The J gene is TRBJ1-1, the V gene TRBV29-1; D may be TRBD1 (5 bases). The germline V gene encodes CDR1 SQVTM and CDR2 ANQGSEA. V was shortened by 5 bases and J by 6 bases, with 19 bases between the two germline ends. The CDR3 has 14 amino acids. In DNA form, the CDR3 reads TGCAGCGTTCCACGGGGGAATATGGTTTCTGAAGCTTTCTTT. This sequence encodes CSVPRGNMVSEAFF. The complete variable domain, with remaining parts taken from reference TRBV29-1 and TRBJ1-1, reads SAVISQKPSRDICQRGTSLTIQCQVDSQVTMMFWYRQQPGQSLTLIATANQGSEATYESGFVIDKFPISRPNLTFSTLTVSNMSPEDSSIYLCSVPRGNMVSEAFFGQGTRLTVV.

This clone was recorded once. The chain combines TRBV27 with TRBJ1-2; 7 bases agree with TRBD1. V lost 6 bases to trimming and J lost 2 bases; unmatched junction nucleotides: 0. The CDR3 consists of 12 residues. Germline CDR1 MNHEY, CDR2 SMNVEV (reference sequence). CDR3 amino acids: CASRTGNYGYTF. Here the CDR3 DNA reads TGTGCCAGCAGGACAGGGAACTATGGCTACACCTTC.

This rearrangement joins TRBV5-1 to TRBJ2-1, with TRBD1 matching 9 bases. This CDR3 has 15 amino acids. Per germline, CDR1 SGHRS and CDR2 YFSETQ. The V and J ends lost 4 bases and 12 bases, in that order; junction bases with no gene match: 14. The CDR3 is CASSDSTGGDPRQFF. In nucleotides, the CDR3 is TGCGCCAGCAGCGACTCGACAGGGGGTGACCCAAGGCAGTTCTTC.

The rearrangement joins TRBV5-1 to TRBJ2-7, with D possibly matching TRBD1 (6 bases). Trimming shortened V by 4 bases and J by 2 bases, and 13 bases separated the two germline ends. CDR1 and CDR2 (germline): SGHRS, YFSETQ. The CDR3 has 14 residues. The CDR3 region is CASSPSRGTYEQYF. The CDR3 bases are TGCGCCAGCAGCCCCTCTAGGGGGACCTACGAGCAGTACTTC.

The gene calls are TRBV7-6 and TRBJ2-2; 15 nucleotides match TRBD2. Trimming at V came to 7 bases and at J to 6 bases, leaving 12 bases not matched to a gene. Germline V gene sequence: CDR1 SGHVS, CDR2 FNYEAQ. The CDR3 has 18 amino acids. CDR3 nucleotides: TGTGCCAGCACCCCGGGACTAGCGGGGGGATACGACGCCGGGGAGCTGTTTTTT. Amino acids: CASTPGLAGGYDAGELFF.

The rearrangement links TRBV28 to TRBJ2-2; D is ambiguous. Germline CDR1 is MDHEN and CDR2 is SYDVKM. Between the trimmed V and J ends, which lost 3 bases and 3 bases, there was a span of 11 bases. The CDR3 runs 15 residues. In nucleotides, the CDR3 is TGTGCCAGCAGTTTTCCGTTGGGCTACACCGGGGAGCTGTTTTTT. Its translation: CASSFPLGYTGELFF.

This chain links TRBV4-3 with TRBJ1-3, with 8 bases identical to TRBD1. Germline V gives CDR1 LGHNA, CDR2 YSLEER. The CDR3 has 16 residues. The junction had 6 bases not matched to a gene; V was cut back by 0 bases and J by 5 bases. CDR3 residues: CASSQDPGQGRNTIYF. The CDR3 coding sequence is TGCGCCAGCAGCCAAGATCCCGGACAGGGTAGAAACACCATATATTTT.

The V and J genes are TRBV28 and TRBJ1-2; weak D call: TRBD1 (5 bases). Germline V gene sequence: CDR1 MDHEN, CDR2 SYDVKM. V lost 2 bases and J 2 bases, leaving 9 bases between the germline ends. The CDR3 consists of 14 residues. CDR3 amino acids: CASSLQGSNYGYTF. The DNA for the CDR3 is TGTGCCAGCAGTTTACAGGGCAGCAACTATGGCTACACCTTC.